The source of this TCR beta chain is a study of blood T cell repertoires in COVID-19. This clone was picked up a small number of times. The CDR3 is 15 amino acids. Germline V CDR1 and CDR2: MNHEY, SMNVEV (reference sequence). V gave up 6 bases and J gave up 5 bases, with 19 bases separating them. Sequenced by immunoSEQ multiplex PCR; TCRdb stores in-frame clones only, minus some. Seen here are approximately 250,000 clones, 70% to 90% observed once, and the top ten hold about 4%. The chain recombines TRBV27 with TRBJ2-5, with D possibly TRBD2 on 5 matching bases. The sequencing input was PBMCs or T cells enriched from blood (not recorded which). The receptor was isolated from a woman in her twenties or thirties with acute COVID-19. CDR3 region: CASRLGSPGRETQYF. The CDR3 nucleotides are TGTGCCAGCAGGCTGGGTTCTCCGGGAAGGGAGACCCAGTACTTC.